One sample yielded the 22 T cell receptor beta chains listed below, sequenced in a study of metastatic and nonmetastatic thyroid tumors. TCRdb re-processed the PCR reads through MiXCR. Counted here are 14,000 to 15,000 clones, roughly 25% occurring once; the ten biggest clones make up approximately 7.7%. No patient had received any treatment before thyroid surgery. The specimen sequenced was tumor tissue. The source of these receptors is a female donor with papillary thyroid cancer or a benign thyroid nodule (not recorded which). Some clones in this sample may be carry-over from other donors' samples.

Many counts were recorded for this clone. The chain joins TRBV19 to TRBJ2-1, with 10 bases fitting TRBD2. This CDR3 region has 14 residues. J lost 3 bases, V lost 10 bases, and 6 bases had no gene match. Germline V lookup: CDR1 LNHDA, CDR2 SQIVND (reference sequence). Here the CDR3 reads CATTGLADYNEQFF. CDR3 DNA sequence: TGTGCCACTACAGGACTAGCGGACTACAATGAGCAGTTCTTC.

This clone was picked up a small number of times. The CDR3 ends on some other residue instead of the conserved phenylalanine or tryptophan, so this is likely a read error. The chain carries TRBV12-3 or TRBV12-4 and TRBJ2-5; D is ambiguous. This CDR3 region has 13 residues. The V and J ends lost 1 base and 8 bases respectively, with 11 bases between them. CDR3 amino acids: CASSLDGRHTQYS. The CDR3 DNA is TGTGCCAGCAGTTTAGACGGCAGACATACCCAGTACTCC.

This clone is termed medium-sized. CDR3 coding DNA: TGTGCCAGCAACGCTGACAGGGGACGGGGTCAGCCCCAGCATTTT. Translating it yields CASNADRGRGQPQHF. V and J are TRBV6-1 and TRBJ1-5; the match to TRBD1 covers 8 bases. The junction had 11 bases not matched to a gene; V was cut back by 7 bases and J by 6 bases. Germline assignment: CDR1 MNHNS and CDR2 SASEGT. CDR3 size: 15 residues.

Here the CDR3 DNA reads TGCGCCAGCAGTGACAGGTGCTCCTACGAGCAGTACTTC. Translated, it gives CASSDRCSYEQYF. V gene TRBV10-1 combines with J gene TRBJ2-7; no reliable D call. CDR3 length: 13 residues. Trimming took 3 bases from V and 0 from J, leaving 6 bases between them. In germline, CDR1 is WNHNN, CDR2 SYGVQD (reference sequence).

CDR3 in amino acids: CASSQLRDLPNEQFF. The DNA for the CDR3 is TGTGCCAGCAGCCAGCTCCGGGACTTACCTAATGAGCAGTTCTTC. V is TRBV14 and J is TRBJ2-1; D may be TRBD2 (6 bases). This CDR3 is built from 15 residues. The germline gives CDR1 SGHDN, CDR2 FVKESK. The V and J ends lost 3 bases and 7 bases respectively, with 16 bases between them.

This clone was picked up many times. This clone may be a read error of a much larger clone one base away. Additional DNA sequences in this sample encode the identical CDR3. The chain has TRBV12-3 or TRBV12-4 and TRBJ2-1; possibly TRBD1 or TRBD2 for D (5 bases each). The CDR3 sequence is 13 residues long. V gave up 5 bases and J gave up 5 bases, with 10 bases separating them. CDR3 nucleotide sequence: TGTGCCAGCAGTGGGGGTGCCAACAATGAGCAGTTCTTC. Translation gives CASSGGANNEQFF.

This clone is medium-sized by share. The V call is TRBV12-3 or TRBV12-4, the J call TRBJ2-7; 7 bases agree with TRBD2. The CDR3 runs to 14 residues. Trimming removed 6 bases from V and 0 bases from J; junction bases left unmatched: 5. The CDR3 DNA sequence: TGTGCCAGCAGGCTAGCGGAGCACTCCTACGAGCAGTACTTC. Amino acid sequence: CASRLAEHSYEQYF.

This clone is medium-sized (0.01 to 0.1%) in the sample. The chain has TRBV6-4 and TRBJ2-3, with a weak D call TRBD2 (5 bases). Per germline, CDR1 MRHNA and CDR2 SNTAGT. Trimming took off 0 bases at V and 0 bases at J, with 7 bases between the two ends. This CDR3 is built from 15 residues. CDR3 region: CASSDSGGSTDTQYF. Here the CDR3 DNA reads TGTGCCAGCAGTGACTCCGGCGGGAGCACAGATACGCAGTATTTT.

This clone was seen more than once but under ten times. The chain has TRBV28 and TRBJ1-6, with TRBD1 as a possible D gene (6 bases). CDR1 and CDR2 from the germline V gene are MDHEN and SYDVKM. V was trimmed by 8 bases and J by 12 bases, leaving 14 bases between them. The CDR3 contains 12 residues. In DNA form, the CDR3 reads TGTGCCAGCGGGGCAGGGGTTCGACCCCTCCACTTT. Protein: CASGAGVRPLHF. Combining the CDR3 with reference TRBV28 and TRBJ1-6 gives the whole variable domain DVKVTQSSRYLVKRTGEKVFLECVQDMDHENMFWYRQDPGLGLRLIYFSYDVKMKEKGDIPEGYSVSREKKERFSLILESASTNQTSMYLCASGAGVRPLHFGNGTRLTVT.

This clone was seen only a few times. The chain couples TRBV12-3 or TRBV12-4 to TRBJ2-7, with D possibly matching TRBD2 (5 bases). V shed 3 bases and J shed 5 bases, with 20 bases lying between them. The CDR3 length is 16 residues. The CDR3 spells CASSFVQVRGINEQYF. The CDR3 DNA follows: TGTGCCAGCAGTTTTGTTCAGGTTCGGGGTATCAACGAGCAGTACTTC.

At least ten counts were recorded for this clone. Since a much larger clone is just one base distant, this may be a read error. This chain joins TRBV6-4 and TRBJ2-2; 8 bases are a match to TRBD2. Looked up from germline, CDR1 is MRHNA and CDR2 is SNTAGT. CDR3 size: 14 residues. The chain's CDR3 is CASGDLAGTGELFF. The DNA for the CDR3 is TGTGCCAGCGGTGATCTAGCGGGCACCGGGGAGCTGTTTTTT.

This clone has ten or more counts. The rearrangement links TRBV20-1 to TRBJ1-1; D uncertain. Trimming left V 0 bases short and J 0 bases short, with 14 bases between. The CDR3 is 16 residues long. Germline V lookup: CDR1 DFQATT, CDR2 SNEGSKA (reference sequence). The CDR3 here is CSARDQRTGMNTEAFF. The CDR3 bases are TGCAGTGCTAGAGATCAGAGGACGGGGATGAACACTGAAGCTTTCTTT.

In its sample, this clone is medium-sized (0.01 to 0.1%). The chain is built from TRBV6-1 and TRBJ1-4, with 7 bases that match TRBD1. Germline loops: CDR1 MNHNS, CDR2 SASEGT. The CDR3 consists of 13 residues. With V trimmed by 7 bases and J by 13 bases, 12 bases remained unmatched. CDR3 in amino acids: CASTLDRVKGLFF. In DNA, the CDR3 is TGTGCCAGCACCCTCGACAGGGTAAAAGGACTGTTTTTT.

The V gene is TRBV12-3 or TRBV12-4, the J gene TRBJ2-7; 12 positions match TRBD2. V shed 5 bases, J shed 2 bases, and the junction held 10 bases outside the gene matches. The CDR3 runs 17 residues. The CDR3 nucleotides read TGTGCCAGCAGTGAAGGGGTCCTAGCGGGAGGGCCCTACGAGCAGTACTTC. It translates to CASSEGVLAGGPYEQYF.

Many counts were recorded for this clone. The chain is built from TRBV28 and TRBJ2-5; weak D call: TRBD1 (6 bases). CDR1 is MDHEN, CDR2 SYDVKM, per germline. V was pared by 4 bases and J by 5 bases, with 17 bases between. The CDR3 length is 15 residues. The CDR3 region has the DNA TGTGCCAGCAGTTCACCGACAGGCGGATGGGAGACCCAGTACTTC. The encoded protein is CASSSPTGGWETQYF.

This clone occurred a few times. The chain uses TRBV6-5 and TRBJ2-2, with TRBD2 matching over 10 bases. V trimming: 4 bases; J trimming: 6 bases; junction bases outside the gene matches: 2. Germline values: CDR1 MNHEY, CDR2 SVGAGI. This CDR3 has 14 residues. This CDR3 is CASSSSGGSGELFF. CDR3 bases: TGTGCCAGCAGTTCTAGCGGGGGTTCCGGGGAGCTGTTTTTT.

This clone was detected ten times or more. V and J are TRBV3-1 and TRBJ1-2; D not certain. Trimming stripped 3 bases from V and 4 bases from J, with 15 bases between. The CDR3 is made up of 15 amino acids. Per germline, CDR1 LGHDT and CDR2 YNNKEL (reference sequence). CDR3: CASSHSGEGLYGYTF. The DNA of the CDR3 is TGTGCCAGCAGCCATTCCGGGGAGGGTCTCTATGGCTACACCTTC.

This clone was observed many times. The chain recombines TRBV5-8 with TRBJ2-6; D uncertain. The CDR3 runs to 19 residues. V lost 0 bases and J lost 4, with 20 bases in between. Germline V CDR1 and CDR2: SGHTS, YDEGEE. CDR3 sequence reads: CASSLVFIESPWGANVLTF. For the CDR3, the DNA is TGTGCCAGCAGCTTGGTGTTTATAGAATCCCCCTGGGGGGCCAACGTCCTGACTTTC.

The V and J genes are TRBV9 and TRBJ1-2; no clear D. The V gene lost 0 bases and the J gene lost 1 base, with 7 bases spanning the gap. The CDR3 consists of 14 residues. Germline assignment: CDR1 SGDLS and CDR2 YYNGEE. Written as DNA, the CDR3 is TGTGCCAGCAGCGTAGTCAGCGGTAACTATGGCTACACCTTC. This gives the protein CASSVVSGNYGYTF. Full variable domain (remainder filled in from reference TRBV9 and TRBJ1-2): DSGVTQTPKHLITATGQRVTLRCSPRSGDLSVYWYQQSLDQGLQFLIQYYNGEERAKGNILERFSAQQFPDLHSELNLSSLELGDSALYFCASSVVSGNYGYTFGSGTRLTVV.

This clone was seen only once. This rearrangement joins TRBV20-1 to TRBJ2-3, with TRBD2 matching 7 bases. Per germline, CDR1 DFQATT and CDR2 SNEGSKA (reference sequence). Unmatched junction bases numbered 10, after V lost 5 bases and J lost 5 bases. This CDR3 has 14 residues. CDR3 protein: CSAGVLAEGDTQYF. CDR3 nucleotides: TGCAGTGCTGGTGTCCTAGCGGAGGGAGATACGCAGTATTTT.

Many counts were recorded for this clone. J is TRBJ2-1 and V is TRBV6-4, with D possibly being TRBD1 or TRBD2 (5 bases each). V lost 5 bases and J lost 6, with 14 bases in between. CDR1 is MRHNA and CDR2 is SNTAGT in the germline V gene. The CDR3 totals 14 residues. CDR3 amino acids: CASSSGTDPNEQFF. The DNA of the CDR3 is TGTGCCAGCAGTTCCGGGACGGACCCCAATGAGCAGTTCTTC.

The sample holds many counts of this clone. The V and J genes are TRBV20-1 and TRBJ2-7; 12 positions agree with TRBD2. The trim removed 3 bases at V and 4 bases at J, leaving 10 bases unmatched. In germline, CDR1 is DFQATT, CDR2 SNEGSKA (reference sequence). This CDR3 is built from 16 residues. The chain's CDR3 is CSARDTSGRIGYEQYF. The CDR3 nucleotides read TGCAGTGCTAGGGATACTAGCGGGAGGATAGGATACGAGCAGTACTTC.